This TCR beta chain was identified in a study of blood T cell repertoires in COVID-19. The CDR3 has 14 residues. Per germline, CDR1 SEHNR and CDR2 FQNEAQ (reference sequence). V was shortened by 5 bases and J by 5 bases, with 12 bases between the two germline ends. Across about two dozen US areas, participants ranged in age from about 18 to 89 years. In assigning cohorts, the study relied on participant-reported clinical history. Shortly before study entry, within 2 weeks, exposed participants had met a COVID-19 case. Original processing methods: Estimation of nucleated cell counts was performed using reference gene primer amplification. Data came from immunoSEQ multiplex PCR; TCRdb stores just in-frame clones and leaves some out. The DNA gave D and trimming, while V, J and clone size come from that table. The sample holds under 200,000 clones; 84% are singletons and the top ten take roughly 3.2%.

The sequence was obtained from a woman aged 25 to 39 who had been exposed to COVID-19. The chain is built from TRBV7-9 and TRBJ1-4, with D possibly TRBD1 on 5 matching bases. The sample taken for sequencing was PBMCs or T cells enriched from blood (not recorded which). CDR3 bases: TGTGCCAGCAGCCTAGGGGCAGGGAATGAAAAACTGTTTTTT. It translates to CASSLGAGNEKLFF.